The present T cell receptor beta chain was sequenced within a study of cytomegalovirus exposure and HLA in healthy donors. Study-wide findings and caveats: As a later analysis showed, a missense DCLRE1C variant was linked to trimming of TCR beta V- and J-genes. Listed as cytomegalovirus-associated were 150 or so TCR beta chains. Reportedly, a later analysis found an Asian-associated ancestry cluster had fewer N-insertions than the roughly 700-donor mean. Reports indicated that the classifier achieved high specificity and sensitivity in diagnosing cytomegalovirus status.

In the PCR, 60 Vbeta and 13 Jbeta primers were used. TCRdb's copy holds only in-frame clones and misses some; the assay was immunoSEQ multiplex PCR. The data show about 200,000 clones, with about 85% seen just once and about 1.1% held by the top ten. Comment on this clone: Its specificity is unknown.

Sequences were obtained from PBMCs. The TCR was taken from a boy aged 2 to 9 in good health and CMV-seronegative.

CDR3 amino acids: CASRGDRANTEAFF. The CDR3 DNA is TGTGCCAGTAGGGGGGACAGGGCGAACACTGAAGCTTTCTTT. V gene TRBV19 combines with J gene TRBJ1-1; 9 nucleotides align to TRBD1. Germline assignment: CDR1 LNHDA and CDR2 SQIVND (reference sequence). The CDR3 contains 14 residues. The J segment lost 1 base and the V segment lost 6 bases, leaving 3 bases of the junction unmatched. The full variable domain, its missing parts supplied by reference TRBV19 and TRBJ1-1, is DGGITQSPKYLFRKEGQNVTLSCEQNLNHDAMYWYRQDPGQGLRLIYYSQIVNDFQKGDIAEGYSVSREKKESFPLTVTSAQKNPTAFYLCASRGDRANTEAFFGQGTRLTVV.